The TCR beta chain described here comes from a study of response to subunit inactivated influenza vaccine (dated by TCRdb to the late 2010s). Regarding the complete study: Deep quantitative T cell receptor repertoire profiling was used in the study to track responses to a trivalent subunit inactivated influenza vaccine.

V loses 0 bases of germline sequence and J loses 10 bases, and the interval between the two ends is 10 bases. The CDR3 measures 13 amino acids from cysteine to phenylalanine. Only the CDR3 DNA stays, 39 bases, in frame from base 1. CDR1 and CDR2 are read off the germline V gene (reference sequence) as LGHDT and YNNKEL. What the work shows at the level of the full study, not this receptor alone: It was suggested by the authors that each seasonal influenza vaccination may recruit only a limited number of new T cells.

As concerns this clonotype: Its cognate antigen has yet to be identified. Base-call qualities are not available, and no considerably larger clone is one nucleotide away.

The receptor library was made with RT-PCR. Sequencer: Illumina HiSeq 2500. TCRdb itself trimmed the public reads at Q25 with fastp, ran MiXCR and retained productive beta chains. Rows matching on CDR3 protein sequence are summarized as one entry with the most common DNA and genes. This sample has roughly 700,000 distinct CDR3 sequences in its table, and about 15% of those were observed once. The ten largest clones represent 6.5% to 8.5% of the sample. The material was PBMCs from blood, obtained approximately 15 days before vaccination. The V and J segments used are TRBV3-1 and TRBJ2-1, with a tentative D gene TRBD2 over 6 matching bases. This sequence originates from a middle-aged man who received an inactivated influenza vaccine. Donor details come from another sample of the same person, matched by shared clones. The nucleotide sequence reads TGTGCCAGCAGCCAAGAAGCAGGGAGGGAGCAGTTCTTC. Its protein is CASSQEAGREQFF.